Here is one TCR beta chain with its context. This clonotype was recorded many times. Its antigen is unknown. Qualities for individual bases were not recorded, and no much larger clone is one base off. The library was produced with PCR. Sequenced on an Illumina HiSeq 2500. To reduce PCR and sequencing biases, unique molecular identifiers were incorporated into the TCR beta cDNA libraries. Per 1 to 10 million input T cells, roughly 500,000 cDNA molecules were obtained, such that each molecule approximated one T cell. Patient libraries were prepared and sequenced with the same protocol used for the earlier healthy control dataset. Samples belonging to the same batch were prepared together, multiplexed and sequenced on a shared HiSeq lane. On the authors' methods: MIGEC handled the raw barcoded reads, throwing out single-read molecular identifier groups before consensus assembly and CDR3 extraction. Clonotype tables were post-analysed with VDJtools, and diversity was normalized by down-sampling all datasets to the smallest sample size. To correct batch-related cross-sample contamination, repertoire overlap clustering matched CDR3 amino acid sequences but not nucleotide sequences. TCRdb ran its own pipeline on the public reads, namely fastp trimming at Q25 and MiXCR clone calling, and kept in-frame beta chains. Merged by CDR3 protein, the rows form single entries marked with the most common genes and DNA. Clone size and V and J calls follow TCRdb, not the original study. Here the sample has hundreds of thousands of distinct CDR3 sequences; about 38% occur a single time. Of the sample, 4% to 5.5% falls within the top ten clones.

To demonstrate the VDJtools post-analysis software, TCR beta repertoires were profiled from the peripheral blood of some 12 young patients with multiple sclerosis. The multiple sclerosis patients were children and adolescents ranging in age from about 6 to 17 years. The germline V and J ends show losses of 5 bases and 7 bases respectively, and no gene match explains 9 bases of the junction. The germline V gene (reference sequence) supplies CDR1 DFQATT and CDR2 SNEGSKA. CDR3 length: 13 amino acids, cysteine to phenylalanine. The only DNA kept is the CDR3, 39 bases in frame from the first base. These data come from a study of post-analysis software for immune sequencing data (dated by TCRdb to the mid-2010s). About the investigation overall: Disease courses on record covered relapsing-remitting, secondary progressive and progressive-relapsing multiple sclerosis, though some patients had no subtype annotation. The patient repertoires were compared against around 11 previously published healthy control repertoires obtained from donors aged about 6 to 26 years. A subset of samples was prepared in parallel using single-end sample barcoding, then pooled and co-amplified after Illumina adapter ligation. Paper-wide results and their limitations: Direct clustering with F measure showed strong co-clustering of samples prepared in the same batch, prompting a batch-effect correction. Multiple sclerosis patients had significantly lower normalized Chao1 diversity than controls, a result that suggests substantial peripheral T-cell clonal expansion. Significantly higher frequencies in patients than in controls were found for about five TRBV segments, including TRBV5-6, TRBV5-1 and TRBV20-1. The control group was slightly older than the multiple sclerosis patient group.

The chain joins TRBV20-1 to TRBJ2-7, with 9 junctional bases fitting TRBD2. The sequenced sample was blood. This clonotype was sampled from a girl aged 10 to 17 with multiple sclerosis. The nucleotides are TGCAGTGCTTATACCGGGACTAGCACAGAGCAGTACTTC. Its translation reads: CSAYTGTSTEQYF.